This T cell receptor (beta chain) comes out of a study of tumour-infiltrating T cells in Burkitt lymphoma. In the study overall: Repertoire clonality predicted overall and progression-free survival.

Generated by immunoSEQ multiplex PCR, the TCRdb table keeps only in-frame clones and is missing some. The top ten clones hold around 6.4% of a sample with approximately 15,000 clones, about 31% of them seen once. The specimen sequenced was tumor tissue. This TCR was sampled from a human donor with diffuse large B-cell lymphoma.

This CDR3 reads CATSRSTGTNEQFF. The CDR3 DNA reads TGTGCCACCAGCAGGTCGACCGGGACCAATGAGCAGTTCTTC. V is TRBV15 and J is TRBJ2-1; D possibly uses TRBD1 or TRBD2 (5 bases each). Germline CDR1 and CDR2: LNHNV and YYDKDF (reference sequence). The CDR3 totals 14 residues. V gave up 3 bases and J gave up 6 bases, with 12 bases separating them.